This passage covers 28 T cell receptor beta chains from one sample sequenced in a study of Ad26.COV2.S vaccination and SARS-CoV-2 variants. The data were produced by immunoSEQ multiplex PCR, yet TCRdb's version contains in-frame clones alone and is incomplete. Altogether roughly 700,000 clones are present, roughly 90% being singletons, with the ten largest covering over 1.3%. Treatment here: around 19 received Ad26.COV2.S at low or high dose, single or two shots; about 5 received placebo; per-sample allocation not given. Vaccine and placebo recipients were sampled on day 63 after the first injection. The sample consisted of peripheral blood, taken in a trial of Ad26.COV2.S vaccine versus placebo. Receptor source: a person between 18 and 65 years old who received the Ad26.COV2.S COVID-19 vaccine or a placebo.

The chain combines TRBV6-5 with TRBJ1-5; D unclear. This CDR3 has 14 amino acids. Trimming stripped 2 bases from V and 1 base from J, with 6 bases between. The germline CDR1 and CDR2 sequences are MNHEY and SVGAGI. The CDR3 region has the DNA TGTGCCAGCAGTTACGGTCAGAGCAATCAGCCCCAGCATTTT. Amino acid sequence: CASSYGQSNQPQHF.

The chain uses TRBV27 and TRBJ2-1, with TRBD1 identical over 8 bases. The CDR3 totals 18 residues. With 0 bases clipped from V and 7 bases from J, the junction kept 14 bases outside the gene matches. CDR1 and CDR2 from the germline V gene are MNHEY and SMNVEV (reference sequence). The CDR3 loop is CASSLSPRTGSAGNEQFF. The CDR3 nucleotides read TGTGCCAGCAGTTTATCGCCCCGGACAGGGAGTGCGGGGAATGAGCAGTTCTTC.

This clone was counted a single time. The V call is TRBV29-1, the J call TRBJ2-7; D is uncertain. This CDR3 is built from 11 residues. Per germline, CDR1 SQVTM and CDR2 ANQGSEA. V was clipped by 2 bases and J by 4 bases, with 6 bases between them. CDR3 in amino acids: CSVEFMYEQYF. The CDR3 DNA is TGCAGCGTTGAATTCATGTACGAGCAGTACTTC.

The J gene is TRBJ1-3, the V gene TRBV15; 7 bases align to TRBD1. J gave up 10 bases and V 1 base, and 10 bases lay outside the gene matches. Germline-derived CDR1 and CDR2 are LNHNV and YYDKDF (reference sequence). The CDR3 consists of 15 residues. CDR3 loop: CATSRGGTALGTIYF. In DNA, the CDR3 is TGTGCCACCAGCAGAGGGGGGACAGCCTTAGGGACCATATATTTT.

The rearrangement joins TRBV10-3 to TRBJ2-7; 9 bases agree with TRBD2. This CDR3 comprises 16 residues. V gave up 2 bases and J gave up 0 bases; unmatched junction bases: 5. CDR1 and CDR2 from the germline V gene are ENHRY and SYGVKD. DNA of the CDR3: TGTGCCATCAGTGAGCTAGCGGGAAAGAGCTCCTACGAGCAGTACTTC. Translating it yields CAISELAGKSSYEQYF.

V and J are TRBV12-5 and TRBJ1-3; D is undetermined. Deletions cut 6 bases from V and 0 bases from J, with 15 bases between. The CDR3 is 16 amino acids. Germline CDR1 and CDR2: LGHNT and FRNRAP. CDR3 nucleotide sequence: TGTGCTAGTGGGCCCCCACAGTCCTACTCTGGAAACACCATATATTTT. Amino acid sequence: CASGPPQSYSGNTIYF.

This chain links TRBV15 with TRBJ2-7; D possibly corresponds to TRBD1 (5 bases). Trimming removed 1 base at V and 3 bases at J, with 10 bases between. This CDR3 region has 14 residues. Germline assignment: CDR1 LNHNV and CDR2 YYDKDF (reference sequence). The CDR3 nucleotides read TGTGCCACCAGCAGAGGCGGACACAACTACGAGCAGTACTTC. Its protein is CATSRGGHNYEQYF.

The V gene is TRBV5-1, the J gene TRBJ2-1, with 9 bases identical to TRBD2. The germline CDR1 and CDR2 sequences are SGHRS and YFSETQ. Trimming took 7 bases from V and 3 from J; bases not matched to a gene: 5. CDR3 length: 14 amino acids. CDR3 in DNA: TGCGCCAGCCAAGGCGGGGGGGACTACAATGAGCAGTTCTTC. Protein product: CASQGGGDYNEQFF.

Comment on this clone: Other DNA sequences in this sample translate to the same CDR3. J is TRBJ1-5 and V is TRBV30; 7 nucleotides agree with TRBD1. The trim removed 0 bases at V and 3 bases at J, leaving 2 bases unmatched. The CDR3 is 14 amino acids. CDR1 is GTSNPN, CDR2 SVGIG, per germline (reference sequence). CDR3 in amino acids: CAWSVDRVNQPQHF. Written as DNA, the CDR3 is TGTGCCTGGAGTGTCGACAGGGTCAATCAGCCCCAGCATTTT.

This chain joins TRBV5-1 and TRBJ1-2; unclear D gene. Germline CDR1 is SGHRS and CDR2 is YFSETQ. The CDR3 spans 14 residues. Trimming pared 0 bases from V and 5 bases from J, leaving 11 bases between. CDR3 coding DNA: TGCGCCAGCAGCTTGGAGCCTGGGAGTTATGGCTACACCTTC. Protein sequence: CASSLEPGSYGYTF.

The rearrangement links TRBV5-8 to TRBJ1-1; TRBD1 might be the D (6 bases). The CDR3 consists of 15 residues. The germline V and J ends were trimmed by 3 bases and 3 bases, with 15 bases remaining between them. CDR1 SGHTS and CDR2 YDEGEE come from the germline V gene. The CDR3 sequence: CASSSGGTFDTEAFF. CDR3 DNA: TGTGCCAGCAGCTCTGGCGGGACATTCGACACTGAAGCTTTCTTT.

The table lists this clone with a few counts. The CDR3: CASSENRAGNTIYF. The CDR3 nucleotides are TGTGCCAGCAGTGAGAACAGGGCTGGAAACACCATATATTTT. The gene calls are TRBV6-1 and TRBJ1-3, with a tentative D call TRBD1 (6 bases). The CDR3 extends over 14 amino acids. In germline, CDR1 is MNHNS, CDR2 SASEGT. V lost 3 bases and J lost 2, with 8 bases in between.

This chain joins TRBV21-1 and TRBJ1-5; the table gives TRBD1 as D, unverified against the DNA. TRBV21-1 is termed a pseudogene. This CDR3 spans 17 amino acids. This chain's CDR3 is CASNLRQGVSGNQPQHF. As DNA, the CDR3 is TGTGCCAGCAACCTTCGACAGGGGGTTAGTGGCAATCAGCCCCAGCATTTT.

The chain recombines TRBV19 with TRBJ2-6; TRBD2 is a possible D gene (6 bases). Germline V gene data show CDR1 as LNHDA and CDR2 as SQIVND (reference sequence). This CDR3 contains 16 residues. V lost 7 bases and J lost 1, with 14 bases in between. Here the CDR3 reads CASTWRDQSGANVLTF. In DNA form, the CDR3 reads TGTGCCAGTACCTGGAGGGACCAATCTGGGGCCAACGTCCTGACTTTC.

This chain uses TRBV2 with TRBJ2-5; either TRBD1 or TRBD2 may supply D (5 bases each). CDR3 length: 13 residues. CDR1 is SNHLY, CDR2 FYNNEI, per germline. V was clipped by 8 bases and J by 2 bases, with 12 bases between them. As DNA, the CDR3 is TGTGCCAGCGGGACGGGGAGTCAAGAGACCCAGTACTTC. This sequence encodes CASGTGSQETQYF.

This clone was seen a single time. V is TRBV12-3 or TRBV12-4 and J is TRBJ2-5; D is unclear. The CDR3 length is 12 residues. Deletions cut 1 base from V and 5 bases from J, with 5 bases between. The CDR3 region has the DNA TGTGCCAGCAGTTTAGTGGCGGAGACCCAGTACTTC. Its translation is CASSLVAETQYF.

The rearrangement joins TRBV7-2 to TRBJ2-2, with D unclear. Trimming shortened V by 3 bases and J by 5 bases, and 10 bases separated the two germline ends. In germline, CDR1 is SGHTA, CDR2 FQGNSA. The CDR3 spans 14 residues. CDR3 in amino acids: CASSLGPRTGELFF. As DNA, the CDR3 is TGTGCCAGCAGCTTGGGTCCGAGGACCGGGGAGCTGTTTTTT.

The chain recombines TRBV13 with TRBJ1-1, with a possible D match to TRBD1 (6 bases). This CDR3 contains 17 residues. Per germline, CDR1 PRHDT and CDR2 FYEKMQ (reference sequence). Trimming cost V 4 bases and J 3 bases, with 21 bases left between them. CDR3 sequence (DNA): TGTGCCAGCAGCTCCCGGACAGCTGCCCCGGGGGACACTGAAGCTTTCTTT. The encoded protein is CASSSRTAAPGDTEAFF.

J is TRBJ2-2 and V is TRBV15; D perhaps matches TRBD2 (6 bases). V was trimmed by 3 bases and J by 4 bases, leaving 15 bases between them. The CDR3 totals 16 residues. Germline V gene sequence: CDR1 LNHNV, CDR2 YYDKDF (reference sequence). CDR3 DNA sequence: TGTGCCACCAGCAGCGGGCTTCCGGGAGCCACCGGGGAGCTGTTTTTT. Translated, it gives CATSSGLPGATGELFF.

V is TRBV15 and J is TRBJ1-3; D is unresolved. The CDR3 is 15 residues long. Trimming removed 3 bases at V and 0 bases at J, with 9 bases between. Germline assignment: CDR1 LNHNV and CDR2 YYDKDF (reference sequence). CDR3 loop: CATSSRRGSGNTIYF. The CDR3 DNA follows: TGTGCCACCAGCAGTCGTCGGGGCTCTGGAAACACCATATATTTT. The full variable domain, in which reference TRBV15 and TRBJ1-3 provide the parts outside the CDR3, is DAMVIQNPRYQVTQFGKPVTLSCSQTLNHNVMYWYQQKSSQAPKLLFHYYDKDFNNEADTPDNFQSRRPNTSFCFLDIRSPGLGDTAMYLCATSSRRGSGNTIYFGEGSWLTVV.

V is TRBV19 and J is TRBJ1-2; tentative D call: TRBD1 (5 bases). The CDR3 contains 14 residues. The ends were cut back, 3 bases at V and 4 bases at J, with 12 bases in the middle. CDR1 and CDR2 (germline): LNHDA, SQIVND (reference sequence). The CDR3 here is CASSILEGPYGYTF. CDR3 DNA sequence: TGTGCCAGTAGTATCTTAGAGGGGCCCTATGGCTACACCTTC. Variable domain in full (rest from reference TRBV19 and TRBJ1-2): DGGITQSPKYLFRKEGQNVTLSCEQNLNHDAMYWYRQDPGQGLRLIYYSQIVNDFQKGDIAEGYSVSREKKESFPLTVTSAQKNPTAFYLCASSILEGPYGYTFGSGTRLTVV.

This CDR3 is CANWDRGLNEQFF. CDR3 DNA sequence: TGTGCCAACTGGGACAGGGGTTTGAATGAGCAGTTCTTC. The chain uses TRBV10-3 and TRBJ2-1; the match to TRBD1 covers 10 bases. V shed 10 bases, J shed 7 bases, and the junction held 7 bases outside the gene matches. CDR3 size: 13 residues. Germline V gene sequence: CDR1 ENHRY, CDR2 SYGVKD.

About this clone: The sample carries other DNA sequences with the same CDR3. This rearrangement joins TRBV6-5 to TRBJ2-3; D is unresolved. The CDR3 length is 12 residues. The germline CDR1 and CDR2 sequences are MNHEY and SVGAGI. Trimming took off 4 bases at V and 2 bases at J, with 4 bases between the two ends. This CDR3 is CASSSTTDTQYF. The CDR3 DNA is TGTGCCAGCAGTTCAACCACAGATACGCAGTATTTT.

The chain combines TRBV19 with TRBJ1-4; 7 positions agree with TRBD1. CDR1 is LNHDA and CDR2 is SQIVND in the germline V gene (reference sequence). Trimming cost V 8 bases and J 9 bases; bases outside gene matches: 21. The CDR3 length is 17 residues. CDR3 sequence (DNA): TGTGCCAGTTGCCCCTCCGGGACAGCGCCTAAGGGGAAAAAACTGTTTTTT. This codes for CASCPSGTAPKGKKLFF.

The DNA of the CDR3 is TGTGCCAGCAGCCAAAGCGCCGGGAGAGGCACTGAAGCTTTCTTT. Its translation: CASSQSAGRGTEAFF. The chain carries TRBV3-1 (or the pseudogene TRBV3-2) and TRBJ1-1; D call uncertain. The CDR3 covers 15 residues. Germline V gene lookup returns CDR1 LGHDT and CDR2 YNNKEL (reference sequence). Trimming pared 2 bases from V and 4 bases from J, leaving 14 bases between.

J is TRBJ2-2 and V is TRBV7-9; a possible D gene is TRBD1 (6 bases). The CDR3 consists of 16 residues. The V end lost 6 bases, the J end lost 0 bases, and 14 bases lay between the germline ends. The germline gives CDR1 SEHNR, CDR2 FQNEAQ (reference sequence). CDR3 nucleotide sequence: TGTGCCAGCAGATATGGACAGTTCGCGAACACCGGGGAGCTGTTTTTT. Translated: CASRYGQFANTGELFF.

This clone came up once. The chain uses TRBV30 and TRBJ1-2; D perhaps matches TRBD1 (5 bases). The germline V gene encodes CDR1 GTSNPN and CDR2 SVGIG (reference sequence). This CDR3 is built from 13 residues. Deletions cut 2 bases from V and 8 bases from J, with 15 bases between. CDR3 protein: CAWSKGSWAGYTF. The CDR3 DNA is TGTGCCTGGAGTAAGGGGTCTTGGGCCGGCTACACCTTC.

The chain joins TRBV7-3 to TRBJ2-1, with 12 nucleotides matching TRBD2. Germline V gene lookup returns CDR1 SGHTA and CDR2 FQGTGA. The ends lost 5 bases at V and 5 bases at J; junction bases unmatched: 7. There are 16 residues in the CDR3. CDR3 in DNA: TGTGCCAGCAGCCCTTGGGCTAGCGGGGGGGACAATGAGCAGTTCTTC. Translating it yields CASSPWASGGDNEQFF.